This TCR beta chain was recorded in a study of blood T cell repertoires in COVID-19. Sequencing was performed with immunoSEQ multiplex PCR; in TCRdb, only in-frame clones are kept and a portion is missing. The sample holds 80,000 to 100,000 clones; less than 85% are singletons and the top ten take 11%. The V segment lost 3 bases and the J segment 0 bases; nucleotides outside the gene matches: 2. Germline loops: CDR1 SGHRS, CDR2 YFSETQ. The CDR3 is 15 amino acids. A few counts support this clone. The specimen was peripheral blood. This chain uses TRBV5-1 with TRBJ1-4; 7 nucleotides match TRBD1. The source is a man between 65 and 85 years old with active or convalescent COVID-19. CDR3 loop: CASSSGTATNEKLFF. CDR3 DNA sequence: TGCGCCAGCAGCTCAGGGACAGCAACTAATGAAAAACTGTTTTTT. The variable domain in full, with the rest retrieved from reference TRBV5-1 and TRBJ1-4, is KAGVTQTPRYLIKTRGQQVTLSCSPISGHRSVSWYQQTPGQGLQFLFEYFSETQRNKGNFPGRFSGRQFSNSRSEMNVSTLELGDSALYLCASSSGTATNEKLFFGSGTQLSVL.